This T cell receptor (beta chain) was found in a study of blood T cell repertoires in COVID-19. Whole-study context: The United States, Italy and Spain provided the acute and convalescent COVID-19 samples. PBMCs, B-cell-depleted T cells, or T cells provided the cDNA or gDNA that made up the material.

The authors' processing: Amplification of reference gene primers provided the estimated nucleated cell counts. Profiled with immunoSEQ multiplex PCR; TCRdb holds only in-frame clones, not every one. The DNA gave D and trimming, while V, J and clone size come from that table. Of about 37,000 clones listed, about 87% are singletons. The TCR was taken from a human donor in a cohort sampled during active COVID-19. Source material: peripheral blood.

This CDR3 is CASSEIQAGTGELFF. CDR3 in DNA: TGTGCCAGCAGTGAGATCCAGGCCGGCACCGGGGAGCTGTTTTTT. This chain joins TRBV6-1 and TRBJ2-2; D not resolved. Germline V gene sequence: CDR1 MNHNS, CDR2 SASEGT. Trimming pared 3 bases from V and 4 bases from J, leaving 12 bases between. CDR3 length equals 15 residues.